A selection of T cell receptor beta chains follows, all from one sample in a study of cytomegalovirus exposure and HLA in healthy donors. Clones were read by immunoSEQ multiplex PCR, and TCRdb kept only the in-frame ones, dropping some. Of roughly 330,000 clones listed, 87% are singletons. The sample comprised PBMCs. These receptors originate from a woman aged 30 to 39 in good health and CMV-seropositive. The CDR3 runs from the conserved cysteine through the conserved F or W. The order of the fields is V gene, J gene, CDR3 protein.

>TRBV7-2|TRBJ2-7
CASSLVGGGRGGYEQYF
>TRBV27|TRBJ1-2
CASSFSYGYTF
>TRBV5-1|TRBJ2-7
CASKEAYEQYF
>TRBV5-6|TRBJ1-1
CASSSTGLGTEAFF
>TRBV6-1|TRBJ2-4
CASSSRNIQYF
>TRBV5-4|TRBJ2-7
CASSRLQGKFSYEQYF
>TRBV5-8|TRBJ2-5
CASSLSLRGEETQYF
>TRBV9|TRBJ1-5
CASSVGDQPQHF
>TRBV30|TRBJ2-1
CAWEPGLAYNEQFF
>TRBV18|TRBJ1-2
CASSVKEEGATEGYTF
>TRBV4-3|TRBJ2-3
CASSQSLAGTSGRARDTQYF
>TRBV6-1|TRBJ2-7
CSVWGPSYEQYF
>TRBV28|TRBJ1-1
CASSFIGTEAFF
>TRBV19|TRBJ2-7
CASSMTWGSPYEQYF
>TRBV6-5|TRBJ2-7
CASSLLADFYEQYF
>TRBV18|TRBJ2-3
CASSPPGQRTDTQYF
>TRBV5-1|TRBJ1-1
CASSSVGQGGWAEAFF